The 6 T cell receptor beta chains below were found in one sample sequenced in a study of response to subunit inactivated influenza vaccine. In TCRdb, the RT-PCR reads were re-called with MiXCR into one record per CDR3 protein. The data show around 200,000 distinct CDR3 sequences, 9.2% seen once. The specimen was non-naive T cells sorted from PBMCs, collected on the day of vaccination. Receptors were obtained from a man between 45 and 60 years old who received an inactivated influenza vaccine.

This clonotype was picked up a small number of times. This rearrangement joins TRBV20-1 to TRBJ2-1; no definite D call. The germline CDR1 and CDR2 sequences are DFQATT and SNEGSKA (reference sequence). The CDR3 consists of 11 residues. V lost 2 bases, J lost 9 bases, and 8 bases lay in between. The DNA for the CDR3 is TGCAGTGCTAGAAGAGCAAGTGAGCAGTTCTTC. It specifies CSARRASEQFF.

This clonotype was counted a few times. CDR3 bases: TGTGCCAGCAGTTACTCCACGACAGGGGGGAACACTGAAGCTTTCTTT. Translated: CASSYSTTGGNTEAFF. The V and J genes are TRBV6-5 and TRBJ1-1; TRBD1 aligns across 9 bases. Germline V gene lookup returns CDR1 MNHEY and CDR2 SVGAGI. V shed 0 bases and J 1 base; nucleotides not matched to a gene: 3. The CDR3 is made up of 16 amino acids.

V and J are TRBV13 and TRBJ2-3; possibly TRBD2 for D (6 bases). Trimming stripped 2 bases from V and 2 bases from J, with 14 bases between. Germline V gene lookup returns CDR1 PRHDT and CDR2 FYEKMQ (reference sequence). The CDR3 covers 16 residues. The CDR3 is CASSLLRGSNTDTQYF. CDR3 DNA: TGTGCCAGCAGCTTATTGCGGGGATCAAACACAGATACGCAGTATTTT. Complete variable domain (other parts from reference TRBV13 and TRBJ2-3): AAGVIQSPRHLIKEKRETATLKCYPIPRHDTVYWYQQGPGQDPQFLISFYEKMQSDKGSIPDRFSAQQFSDYHSELNMSSLELGDSALYFCASSLLRGSNTDTQYFGPGTRLTVL.

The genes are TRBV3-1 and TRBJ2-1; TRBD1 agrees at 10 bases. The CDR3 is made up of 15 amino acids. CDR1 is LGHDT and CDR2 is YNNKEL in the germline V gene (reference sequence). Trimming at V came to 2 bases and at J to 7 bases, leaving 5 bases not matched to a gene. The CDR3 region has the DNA TGTGCCAGCAGCCAAAAGGGACAGGGGTTAAATGAGCAGTTCTTC. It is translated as CASSQKGQGLNEQFF.

This chain's CDR3 is CASSVTGGLNTGELFF. The DNA of the CDR3 is TGCGCCAGCAGCGTTACAGGGGGCCTCAACACCGGGGAGCTGTTTTTT. This sequence joins TRBV5-1 and TRBJ2-2; TRBD1 matches 9 bases. The trim removed 4 bases at V and 2 bases at J, leaving 6 bases unmatched. Per the germline V gene, CDR1 is SGHRS and CDR2 is YFSETQ. The CDR3 is 16 residues long.

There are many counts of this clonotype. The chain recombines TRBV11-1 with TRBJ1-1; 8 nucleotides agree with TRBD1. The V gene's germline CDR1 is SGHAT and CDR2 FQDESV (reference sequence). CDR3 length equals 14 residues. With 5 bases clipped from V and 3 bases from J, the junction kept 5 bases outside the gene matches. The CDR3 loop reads CASSPRQGYTEAFF. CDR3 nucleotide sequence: TGTGCCAGCAGCCCTCGACAGGGGTACACTGAAGCTTTCTTT.